These 2 T cell receptor beta chains came from one sample sequenced in a study of shared clonotypes between healthy human individuals (dated by TCRdb to the early 2020s). The library was produced with the immunoSEQ multiplex PCR assay. Imported from immuneACCESS, the table was reduced by TCRdb to in-frame sequences with V and J called. These copies leave out some clones; in studies compared against another copy, an unresolved V gene accounts for under half, and the cause of the remainder is not known. The sample includes approximately 1.4 million clones, with 95% to 99% observed a single time. The ten most abundant clones make up 0.45% of the sample. The specimen was naive CD4+ T cells sorted from blood. This specimen's cell subset or site label, per the study, means: CD45RA+ positively selected. The source is a man younger than 45 in good health.

As for this clone: Sequence at one end of the junction differs from germline and may be a read error. Here the CDR3 reads CASSGRRGSSEQYF. The CDR3 bases are TGTGCCAGCAGTGGCCGCAGGGGGTCCTCCGAGCAGTACTTC. The chain links TRBV6-5 to TRBJ2-7; TRBD1 agrees at 7 bases. Germline assignment: CDR1 MNHEY and CDR2 SVGAGI. This CDR3 region has 14 residues.

V usage is TRBV6-6 and J usage is TRBJ2-2; 7 bases match TRBD1. From germline, CDR1 is MNHNY and CDR2 SVGAGI (reference sequence). Trimming at V came to 6 bases and at J to 4 bases, leaving 5 bases not matched to a gene. The CDR3 covers 14 residues. CDR3 in DNA: TGTGCCAGCAGCCGAACAGGGGCCACCGGGGAGCTGTTTTTT. Protein sequence: CASSRTGATGELFF.